Listed below are T cell receptor beta chains from one sample, sequenced in a study of blood T cell repertoires in COVID-19. Data came from immunoSEQ multiplex PCR; TCRdb stores just in-frame clones and leaves some out. The data show about 46,000 clones, about 90% seen once. What was sequenced was peripheral blood. The receptors shown here come from a man between 50 and 59 years old with acute or convalescent COVID-19. Both conserved end residues are part of each CDR3. Fields, in order: clone size, D gene, CDR3 length, V gene, J gene, CDR3 protein, CDR3 DNA. A D gene is named only where the DNA matches it firmly. Only some rows state a clone size, as once, few, many or a class for expanded clones.

size: -; D: -; length: 14; V: TRBV4-3; J: TRBJ1-4; CDR3: CASSHAVLNEKLFF; DNA: TGCGCCAGCAGCCACGCGGTACTAAATGAAAAACTGTTTTTT
size: -; D: -; length: 15; V: TRBV7-8; J: TRBJ1-2; CDR3: CASSLGSSDFGGYTF; DNA: TGTGCCAGCAGCTTAGGGTCCAGCGATTTCGGTGGCTACACCTTC
size: -; D: TRBD1; length: 16; V: TRBV9; J: TRBJ1-1; CDR3: CASSAALGQGNGEAFF; DNA: TGTGCCAGCAGCGCAGCCCTGGGACAGGGGAATGGTGAAGCTTTCTTT
size: -; D: TRBD1; length: 16; V: TRBV7-9; J: TRBJ1-2; CDR3: CASSLLRTGATMGYTF; DNA: TGTGCCAGCAGCCTCCTGCGGACAGGAGCTACTATGGGCTACACCTTC
size: once; D: TRBD2; length: 16; V: TRBV7-9; J: TRBJ2-3; CDR3: CASSLVAGVVTDTQYF; DNA: TGTGCCAGCAGCTTAGTAGCGGGAGTCGTCACAGATACGCAGTATTTT
size: -; D: TRBD2; length: 15; V: TRBV9; J: TRBJ2-1; CDR3: CASSVDGLGHNEQFF; DNA: TGTGCCAGCAGCGTAGATGGACTAGGTCACAATGAGCAGTTCTTC
size: -; D: -; length: 14; V: TRBV6-6; J: TRBJ2-4; CDR3: CASTVIGTQGGQYF; DNA: TGTGCCAGCACCGTAATTGGGACCCAGGGAGGCCAGTACTTC
size: -; D: -; length: 17; V: TRBV2; J: TRBJ2-6; CDR3: CASRGHAGTPGANVLTF; DNA: TGTGCCAGCAGGGGACACGCAGGGACCCCTGGGGCCAACGTCCTGACTTTC
size: -; D: TRBD2; length: 15; V: TRBV6-1; J: TRBJ2-1; CDR3: CASSEGTSGSDEQFF; DNA: TGTGCCAGCAGTGAAGGGACTAGCGGGAGTGATGAGCAGTTCTTC
size: -; D: -; length: 14; V: TRBV24-1; J: TRBJ2-2; CDR3: CATSDLGDTGELFF; DNA: TGTGCCACCAGTGATTTGGGAGATACCGGGGAGCTGTTTTTT
size: once; D: -; length: 12; V: TRBV6-6; J: TRBJ1-2; CDR3: CASTDGGRGYTF; DNA: TGTGCCAGCACCGACGGGGGTAGGGGCTACACCTTC
size: few; D: TRBD2; length: 12; V: TRBV30; J: TRBJ2-3; CDR3: CASSGNTDTQYF; DNA: TGTGCCTCTAGCGGGAACACAGATACGCAGTATTTT
size: -; D: -; length: 15; V: TRBV6-2/TRBV6-3; J: TRBJ1-2; CDR3: CASSYGSGDRRGYTF; DNA: TGTGCCAGCAGTTACGGGTCAGGGGACCGGCGGGGCTACACCTTC
size: -; D: -; length: 15; V: TRBV7-3; J: TRBJ1-2; CDR3: CASSLFDQRGYGYTF; DNA: TGTGCCAGCAGCTTATTTGACCAACGAGGCTATGGCTACACCTTC
size: -; D: TRBD1; length: 12; V: TRBV28; J: TRBJ1-2; CDR3: CASRMTGLRYTF; DNA: TGTGCCAGCAGGATGACAGGGTTACGCTACACCTTC
size: -; D: -; length: 12; V: TRBV18; J: TRBJ1-2; CDR3: CASSAGDYGYTF; DNA: TGTGCCAGCTCAGCAGGGGACTATGGCTACACCTTC
size: -; D: -; length: 12; V: TRBV11-2; J: TRBJ2-1; CDR3: CASSLSGNEQFF; DNA: TGTGCCAGCAGCTTATCAGGGAATGAGCAGTTCTTC
size: -; D: -; length: 11; V: TRBV28; J: TRBJ2-1; CDR3: CASRRRNEQFF; DNA: TGTGCCAGCAGGCGGAGGAATGAGCAGTTCTTC
size: -; D: -; length: 14; V: TRBV5-1; J: TRBJ2-3; CDR3: CASSDPGGTDTQYF; DNA: TGCGCCAGCAGCGATCCCGGGGGCACAGATACGCAGTATTTT
size: -; D: TRBD1; length: 15; V: TRBV7-3; J: TRBJ2-5; CDR3: CASSAGQGNSETQYF; DNA: TGTGCCAGCAGTGCGGGACAGGGGAATTCAGAGACCCAGTACTTC
size: -; D: TRBD2; length: 15; V: TRBV5-1; J: TRBJ2-3; CDR3: CASSFSGGATDTQYF; DNA: TGCGCCAGCAGCTTTAGCGGGGGGGCCACAGATACGCAGTATTTT
size: -; D: TRBD1; length: 16; V: TRBV5-1; J: TRBJ2-7; CDR3: CASSLQGSVSDPEQYF; DNA: TGCGCCAGCAGCTTACAGGGGAGCGTAAGTGACCCCGAGCAGTACTTC
size: -; D: -; length: 15; V: TRBV11-2; J: TRBJ2-6; CDR3: CASSLDSSGANVLTF; DNA: TGTGCCAGCAGCTTAGATTCTTCTGGGGCCAACGTCCTGACTTTC
size: -; D: -; length: 14; V: TRBV5-1; J: TRBJ2-1; CDR3: CASSLPGTYNEQFF; DNA: TGCGCCAGCAGTTTACCCGGGACTTACAATGAGCAGTTCTTC
size: -; D: -; length: 15; V: TRBV27; J: TRBJ2-3; CDR3: CASSFQGPITDTQYF; DNA: TGTGCCAGCAGTTTTCAGGGGCCCATCACAGATACGCAGTATTTT
size: -; D: TRBD1; length: 14; V: TRBV9; J: TRBJ2-2; CDR3: CASSAGQVTGELFF; DNA: TGTGCCAGCAGCGCGGGACAGGTGACCGGGGAGCTGTTTTTT
size: -; D: TRBD2; length: 17; V: TRBV2; J: TRBJ2-5; CDR3: CASSTQLAGGIGETQYF; DNA: TGTGCCAGCAGCACCCAACTAGCGGGGGGAATCGGAGAGACCCAGTACTTC
size: -; D: -; length: 14; V: TRBV28; J: TRBJ1-4; CDR3: CASSFYRPNEKLFF; DNA: TGTGCCAGCAGTTTTTACAGGCCTAATGAAAAACTGTTTTTT
size: -; D: -; length: 10; V: TRBV7-6; J: TRBJ1-1; CDR3: CAQTDTEAFF; DNA: TGTGCCCAAACGGACACTGAAGCTTTCTTT
size: -; D: -; length: 15; V: TRBV18; J: TRBJ1-6; CDR3: CASSRAQALTSPLHF; DNA: TGTGCCAGCTCAAGGGCACAGGCATTAACTTCACCCCTCCACTTT
size: few; D: -; length: 15; V: TRBV28; J: TRBJ1-5; CDR3: CASSLWGAGNQPQHF; DNA: TGTGCCAGCAGTTTATGGGGGGCTGGCAATCAGCCCCAGCATTTT
size: -; D: TRBD2; length: 13; V: TRBV19; J: TRBJ2-3; CDR3: CASSIRLAGTQYF; DNA: TGTGCCAGTAGTATCCGACTAGCAGGGACGCAGTATTTT
size: -; D: -; length: 12; V: TRBV7-8; J: TRBJ1-2; CDR3: CASSQTDYGYTF; DNA: TGTGCCAGCAGCCAGACAGACTATGGCTACACCTTC
size: once; D: -; length: 12; V: TRBV5-4; J: TRBJ2-7; CDR3: CASSPDMDEQYF; DNA: TGTGCCAGCAGCCCTGACATGGACGAGCAGTACTTC
size: -; D: TRBD2; length: 16; V: TRBV18; J: TRBJ2-5; CDR3: CASSWTLSGGGETQYF; DNA: TGTGCCAGCTCATGGACCCTGAGCGGGGGGGGAGAGACCCAGTACTTC
size: few; D: -; length: 15; V: TRBV6-5; J: TRBJ2-7; CDR3: CASSPQGSGSYEQYF; DNA: TGTGCCAGCAGCCCGCAGGGGAGTGGGTCCTACGAGCAGTACTTC
size: -; D: -; length: 19; V: TRBV15; J: TRBJ2-5; CDR3: CATSRGGDQRKEVAETQYF; DNA: TGTGCCACCAGCAGAGGCGGGGACCAACGAAAAGAAGTCGCAGAGACCCAGTACTTC
size: -; D: TRBD1; length: 15; V: TRBV13; J: TRBJ1-6; CDR3: CASSGRDRVNSPLHF; DNA: TGTGCCAGCAGCGGCCGGGACAGGGTTAATTCACCCCTCCACTTT
size: -; D: -; length: 15; V: TRBV6-5; J: TRBJ1-5; CDR3: CASSYRVRGNQPQHF; DNA: TGTGCCAGCAGCTACAGGGTGAGGGGCAATCAGCCCCAGCATTTT
size: -; D: TRBD2; length: 14; V: TRBV27; J: TRBJ2-1; CDR3: CASSQGLAGAPQFF; DNA: TGTGCCAGCAGTCAGGGACTAGCGGGAGCGCCACAGTTCTTC
size: -; D: -; length: 16; V: TRBV23-1; J: TRBJ1-6; CDR3: CASSHTGGSYNSPLHF; DNA: TGCGCCAGCAGTCACACTGGAGGCTCCTATAATTCACCCCTCCACTTT
size: -; D: TRBD2; length: 16; V: TRBV5-1; J: TRBJ2-1; CDR3: CASSLEGTGGYNEQFF; DNA: TGCGCCAGCAGCTTGGAGGGGACGGGGGGTTACAATGAGCAGTTCTTC
size: once; D: TRBD1; length: 14; V: TRBV2; J: TRBJ1-2; CDR3: CASSGQGGTYGYTF; DNA: TGTGCCAGCAGCGGACAGGGGGGTACCTATGGCTACACCTTC
size: large; D: -; length: 14; V: TRBV19; J: TRBJ1-1; CDR3: CASTTGPEYTEAFF; DNA: TGTGCCAGTACAACAGGACCGGAGTACACTGAAGCTTTCTTT